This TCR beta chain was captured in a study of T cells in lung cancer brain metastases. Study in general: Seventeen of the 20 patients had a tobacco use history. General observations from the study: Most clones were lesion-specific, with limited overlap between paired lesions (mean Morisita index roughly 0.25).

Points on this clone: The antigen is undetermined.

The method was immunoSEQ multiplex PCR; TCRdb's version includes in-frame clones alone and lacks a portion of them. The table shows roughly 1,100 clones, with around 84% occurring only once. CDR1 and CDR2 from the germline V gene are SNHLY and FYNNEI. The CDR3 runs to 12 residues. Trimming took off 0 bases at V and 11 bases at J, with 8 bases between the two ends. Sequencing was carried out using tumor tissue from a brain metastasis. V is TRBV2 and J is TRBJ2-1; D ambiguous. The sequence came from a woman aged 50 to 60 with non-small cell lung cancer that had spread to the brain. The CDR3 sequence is CASSEALSKQFF. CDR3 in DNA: TGTGCCAGCAGTGAAGCTTTGTCAAAGCAGTTCTTC.